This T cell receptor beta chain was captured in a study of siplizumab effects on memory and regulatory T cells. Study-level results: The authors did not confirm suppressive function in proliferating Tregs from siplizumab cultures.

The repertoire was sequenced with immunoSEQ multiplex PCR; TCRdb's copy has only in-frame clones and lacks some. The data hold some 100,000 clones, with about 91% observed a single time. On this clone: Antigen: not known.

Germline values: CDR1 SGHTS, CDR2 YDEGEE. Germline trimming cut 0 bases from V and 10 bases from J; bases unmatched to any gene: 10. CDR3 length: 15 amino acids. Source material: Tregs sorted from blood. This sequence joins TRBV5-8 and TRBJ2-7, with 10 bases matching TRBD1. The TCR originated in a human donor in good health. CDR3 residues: CASSLGTGQGLRQYF. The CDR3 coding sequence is TGTGCCAGCAGCTTGGGTACGGGACAGGGGCTCCGACAGTACTTC.